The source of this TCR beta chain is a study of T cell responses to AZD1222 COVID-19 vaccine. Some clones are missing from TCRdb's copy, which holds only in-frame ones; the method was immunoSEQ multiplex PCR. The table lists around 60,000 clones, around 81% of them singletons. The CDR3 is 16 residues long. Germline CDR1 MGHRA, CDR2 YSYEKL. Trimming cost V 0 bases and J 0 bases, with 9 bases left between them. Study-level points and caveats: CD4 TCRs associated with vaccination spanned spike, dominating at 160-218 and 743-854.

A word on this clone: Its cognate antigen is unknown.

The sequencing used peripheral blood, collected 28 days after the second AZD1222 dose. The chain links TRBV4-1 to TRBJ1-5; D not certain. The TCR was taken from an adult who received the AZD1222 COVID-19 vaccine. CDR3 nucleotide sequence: TGCGCCAGCAGCCAAGATAGTACTCATAGCAATCAGCCCCAGCATTTT. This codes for CASSQDSTHSNQPQHF.